This T cell receptor (beta chain) derives from a study of STAT5B mutations in CD4+ large granular lymphocyte leukemia. CDR1 is MGHRA and CDR2 is YSYEKL in the germline V gene. The V segment lost 0 bases and the J segment 2 bases; nucleotides outside the gene matches: 4. CDR3 size: 16 residues. With regard to this clone: Its antigen is undetermined.

Assay used: immunoSEQ multiplex PCR; TCRdb lists only in-frame clones, some missing. The data hold over 30,000 clones, with around 76% observed a single time. Study-wide findings and caveats: Main leukemic clonotypes were patient-specific, but 20% to 25% appeared at low frequency elsewhere. TRBV06-family usage was enriched in top patient clones (8/27) versus controls (2/35). Patient CD4-sorted repertoires stayed more clonal than healthy ones after leukemic-clone removal.

This TCR came from a human donor in good health. The sequenced sample was CD4+ T cells from blood buffy coats. The V and J genes are TRBV4-1 and TRBJ2-7, with 10 bases fitting TRBD2. The CDR3 protein is CASSQDPSGRAYEQYF. The CDR3 DNA sequence: TGCGCCAGCAGCCAAGATCCAAGCGGGAGGGCCTACGAGCAGTACTTC.